The 20 T cell receptor beta chains in this list originate from one sample, sequenced in a study of OX40 agonist ivuxolimab in advanced cancers. Libraries were prepared by immunoSEQ multiplex PCR; TCRdb keeps only in-frame clonotypes and omits some of them. Altogether approximately 74,000 clones are present, under 95% being singletons, with the ten largest covering roughly 6%. Sequenced here: CD4+ or CD8+ T cells sorted from blood, sampled in a trial of the OX40 agonist ivuxolimab. These receptors were collected from an adult with an advanced solid tumor such as melanoma, head and neck, liver or kidney cancer.

This rearrangement joins TRBV4-1 to TRBJ2-7; 13 bases are a match to TRBD2. There are 15 residues in the CDR3. Trimming took 6 bases from V and 7 from J; bases not matched to a gene: 9. Germline CDR1 MGHRA, CDR2 YSYEKL. DNA of the CDR3: TGCGCCAGCAGGCACAATCCGGGACTAGCGGGAGAGCAGTACTTC. Protein sequence: CASRHNPGLAGEQYF.

This clone was observed once. The chain links TRBV29-1 to TRBJ2-3; 8 bases align to TRBD1. The V and J ends lost 6 bases and 1 base, in that order; junction bases with no gene match: 6. Per germline, CDR1 SQVTM and CDR2 ANQGSEA. The CDR3 contains 14 residues. This chain's CDR3 is CSVMTGAGTDTQYF. The CDR3, as DNA: TGCAGCGTAATGACAGGGGCTGGCACAGATACGCAGTATTTT.

The rearrangement uses TRBV30 and TRBJ1-5; D is unclear. The germline V gene has CDR1 GTSNPN and CDR2 SVGIG (reference sequence). Trimming left V 3 bases short and J 4 bases short, with 13 bases between. This CDR3 is 14 amino acids long. CDR3 region: CAWSDSTSNQPQHF. The CDR3 nucleotides read TGTGCCTGGAGCGACTCGACTTCTAATCAGCCCCAGCATTTT. Variable domain in full (rest from reference TRBV30 and TRBJ1-5): SQTIHQWPATLVQPVGSPLSLECTVEGTSNPNLYWYRQAAGRGLQLLFYSVGIGQISSEVPQNLSASRPQDRQFILSSKKLLLSDSGFYLCAWSDSTSNQPQHFGDGTRLSIL.

In its sample, this clone ranks as medium-sized. The V gene is TRBV7-9, the J gene TRBJ2-7, with unresolved D. The germline V gene encodes CDR1 SEHNR and CDR2 FQNEAQ (reference sequence). V dropped 5 bases and J dropped 3 bases, with 20 bases sitting between them. The CDR3 runs 16 residues. This CDR3 is CASSGDPTDRFYEQYF. DNA of the CDR3: TGTGCCAGCAGCGGAGATCCGACGGACCGTTTCTACGAGCAGTACTTC.

The J gene is TRBJ1-3, the V gene TRBV7-9; a possible D gene is TRBD1 (5 bases). The germline V gene encodes CDR1 SEHNR and CDR2 FQNEAQ (reference sequence). The CDR3 extends over 18 amino acids. V lost 5 bases, J lost 0 bases, and 20 bases lay in between. The CDR3 sequence: CASSGGETGRNSGNTIYF. The DNA for the CDR3 is TGTGCCAGCAGCGGAGGGGAAACAGGCCGTAACTCTGGAAACACCATATATTTT.

In its sample, this clone is medium-sized. This chain links TRBV27 with TRBJ2-1; maybe TRBD1 (6 bases). Germline CDR1 reads MNHEY; CDR2 reads SMNVEV (reference sequence). With 5 bases removed from V and 9 bases from J, the gap between germline ends came to 8 bases. This CDR3 has 11 residues. CDR3 sequence: CASSEGGEQFF. The CDR3 region has the DNA TGTGCCAGCAGTGAAGGGGGTGAGCAGTTCTTC.

In DNA form, the CDR3 reads TGTGCCAGCAGCTTAGGAATAGGAGCGTCGAATACCTACAATGAGCAGTTCTTC. This translates into CASSLGIGASNTYNEQFF. The genes are TRBV7-2 and TRBJ2-1; the D is unclear. Trimming took off 1 base at V and 2 bases at J, with 18 bases between the two ends. Germline values: CDR1 SGHTA, CDR2 FQGNSA. This CDR3 has 18 amino acids.

The chain couples TRBV5-8 to TRBJ1-1; the match to TRBD1 covers 8 bases. Unmatched junction bases numbered 5, after V lost 4 bases and J lost 0 bases. The CDR3 runs 15 residues. The germline V gene has CDR1 SGHTS and CDR2 YDEGEE. CDR3 in amino acids: CASSRKQGVNTEAFF. The CDR3 region has the DNA TGTGCCAGCAGCCGGAAACAGGGGGTGAACACTGAAGCTTTCTTT. The full variable domain, with the rest looked up from reference TRBV5-8 and TRBJ1-1, is EAGVTQSPTHLIKTRGQQATLRCSPISGHTSVYWYQQALGLGLQFLLWYDEGEERNRGNFPPRFSGRQFPNYSSELNVNALELEDSALYLCASSRKQGVNTEAFFGQGTRLTVV.

The rearrangement links TRBV4-2 to TRBJ1-2, with D perhaps matching TRBD1 (5 bases). Germline V gene lookup returns CDR1 LGHNA and CDR2 YNFKEQ. The CDR3 contains 13 residues. Trimming left V 4 bases short and J 7 bases short, with 13 bases between. CDR3 nucleotides: TGTGCCAGCAGCCTGGGCAGGGAAGGTGGCTACACCTTC. This translates into CASSLGREGGYTF.

The rearrangement joins TRBV7-9 to TRBJ2-5; 9 bases agree with TRBD2. Germline-derived CDR1 and CDR2 are SEHNR and FQNEAQ (reference sequence). J lost 4 bases, V lost 1 base, and 4 bases had no gene match. This CDR3 spans 15 amino acids. The CDR3 nucleotides read TGTGCCAGCAGCTTAGAAGGCGGGGGGGCAGAGACCCAGTACTTC. This codes for CASSLEGGGAETQYF.

A single count supports this clone. The rearrangement joins TRBV27 to TRBJ2-7; 7 bases line up with TRBD1. This CDR3 region has 12 residues. V shed 7 bases, J shed 2 bases, and the junction held 2 bases outside the gene matches. The germline CDR1 and CDR2 sequences are MNHEY and SMNVEV (reference sequence). CDR3 DNA sequence: TGTGCCAGCAAGGGGGCGGCCTACGAGCAGTACTTC. Translated: CASKGAAYEQYF.

The chain has TRBV19 and TRBJ2-2; perhaps TRBD1 as D (6 bases). Trimming removed 4 bases at V and 7 bases at J, with 10 bases between. Germline V lookup: CDR1 LNHDA, CDR2 SQIVND (reference sequence). The CDR3 totals 13 residues. CDR3 sequence: CASSSQGIGELFF. The CDR3 DNA sequence: TGTGCCAGTAGTAGTCAGGGGATCGGGGAGCTGTTTTTT.

This clone was counted a few times. CDR3 amino acids: CASSDSGGKGTDTQYF. In DNA form, the CDR3 reads TGTGCCAGCAGTGACTCCGGGGGGAAAGGCACAGATACGCAGTATTTT. The chain couples TRBV6-4 to TRBJ2-3; the match to TRBD2 covers 7 bases. The CDR3 spans 16 residues. The V gene end was trimmed by 0 bases and the J gene end by 1 base; junction bases not matched to a gene: 4. Germline V gene lookup returns CDR1 MRHNA and CDR2 SNTAGT.

The rearrangement joins TRBV4-1 to TRBJ1-1; D may be TRBD1 (5 bases). This CDR3 has 15 amino acids. V lost 7 bases and J 0 bases, leaving 15 bases between the germline ends. CDR1 is MGHRA and CDR2 is YSYEKL in the germline V gene. The CDR3 sequence is CASTERAGLNTEAFF. The CDR3 DNA reads TGCGCCAGCACAGAAAGGGCAGGGTTGAACACTGAAGCTTTCTTT.

This chain joins TRBV6-1 and TRBJ1-2; maybe TRBD1 (6 bases). V lost 1 base to trimming and J lost 4 bases, with 7 bases between them. This CDR3 is 13 amino acids long. CDR1 is MNHNS, CDR2 SASEGT, per germline. CDR3 region: CASSEGTAYGYTF. For the CDR3, the DNA is TGTGCCAGCAGTGAAGGGACAGCCTATGGCTACACCTTC.

This chain connects TRBV4-3 to TRBJ1-3, with D hard to call. The CDR3 is 17 residues long. The germline gives CDR1 LGHNA, CDR2 YSLEER. The V end lost 0 bases, the J end lost 4 bases, and 16 bases lay between the germline ends. CDR3 in amino acids: CASSQDYIRVRGNTIYF. The CDR3 DNA reads TGCGCCAGCAGCCAAGATTATATACGGGTGAGGGGAAACACCATATATTTT.

The chain has TRBV5-4 and TRBJ2-7; no definite D call. Per germline, CDR1 SGHNT and CDR2 YYREEE (reference sequence). The CDR3 sequence is 13 residues long. V was trimmed by 0 bases and J by 6 bases, leaving 10 bases between them. Here the CDR3 DNA reads TGTGCCAGCAGCTTGGAGGACCCGCTCGAGCAGTACTTC. It encodes CASSLEDPLEQYF.

This clone was found once. The chain uses TRBV18 and TRBJ2-2; TRBD1 might be the D (5 bases). The CDR3 has 15 amino acids. V lost 3 bases and J lost 4, with 12 bases in between. Germline assignment: CDR1 KGHSH and CDR2 LQKENI. The CDR3 loop reads CASSPAQDTTGELFF. DNA of the CDR3: TGTGCCAGCTCACCTGCACAGGACACCACCGGGGAGCTGTTTTTT. Full variable domain (rest looked up from reference TRBV18 and TRBJ2-2): NAGVMQNPRHLVRRRGQEARLRCSPMKGHSHVYWYRQLPEEGLKFMVYLQKENIIDESGMPKERFSAEFPKEGPSILRIQQVVRGDSAAYFCASSPAQDTTGELFFGEGSRLTVL.

V and J are TRBV6-5 and TRBJ1-4, with 7 bases lining up with TRBD1. The CDR3 loop spans 16 amino acids. Losses at the gene ends were 1 base for V and 4 bases for J; bases not matched to a gene: 6. Germline CDR1 is MNHEY and CDR2 is SVGAGI. The CDR3 sequence: CASSYFSGTVNEKLFF. In DNA, the CDR3 is TGTGCCAGCAGTTACTTCTCCGGGACAGTTAATGAAAAACTGTTTTTT.

J is TRBJ2-2 and V is TRBV27, with no clear D. Germline CDR1 MNHEY, CDR2 SMNVEV (reference sequence). V was shortened by 8 bases and J by 4 bases, with 17 bases between the two germline ends. CDR3 length: 15 residues. The CDR3 coding sequence is TGTGCCAGCTGGGTGCAGTTCAATCCCACCGGGGAGCTGTTTTTT. It translates to CASWVQFNPTGELFF.